A single TCR beta chain is shown here with its context. The CDR3 is 17 residues long. The V segment lost 2 bases and the J segment 3 bases; nucleotides outside the gene matches: 12. Germline CDR1 and CDR2: SGDLS and YYNGEE. The data belong to a study of shared clonotypes between healthy human individuals. Template for every sorted-subset replicate PCR totaled approximately 0.2 ug DNA, 25,000 to 30,000 T cell genomes. The table came from immunoSEQ multiplex PCR; TCRdb's copy has only in-frame clones and leaves some out. The sample yields over 750,000 clones, around 96% seen once. CD45RO-negative CD8 cells positively selected for CCR7 made up the naive population, which excluded terminally differentiated effector memory CD45RA+ cells.

Sequences were obtained from naive CD8+ T cells sorted from blood. The clonotype originates from a man in his thirties or forties in good health. The V gene is TRBV9, the J gene TRBJ2-7; 9 bases match TRBD1. The CDR3 sequence is CASSVKAGTGKGYEQYF. In nucleotides, the CDR3 is TGTGCCAGCAGCGTGAAGGCCGGGACAGGGAAGGGCTACGAGCAGTACTTC. Full variable domain (remainder filled in from reference TRBV9 and TRBJ2-7): DSGVTQTPKHLITATGQRVTLRCSPRSGDLSVYWYQQSLDQGLQFLIQYYNGEERAKGNILERFSAQQFPDLHSELNLSSLELGDSALYFCASSVKAGTGKGYEQYFGPGTRLTVT.